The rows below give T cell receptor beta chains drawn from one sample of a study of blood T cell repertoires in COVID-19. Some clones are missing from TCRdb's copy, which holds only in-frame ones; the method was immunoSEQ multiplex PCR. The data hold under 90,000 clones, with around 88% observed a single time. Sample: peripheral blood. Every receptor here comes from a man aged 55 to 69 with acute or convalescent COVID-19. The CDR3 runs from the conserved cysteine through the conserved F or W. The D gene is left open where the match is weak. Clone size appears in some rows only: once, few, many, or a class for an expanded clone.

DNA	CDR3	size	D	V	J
TGTGCCAGCAGTTACCGGCGGGGGGTCTCCTACGAGCAGTACTTC	CASSYRRGVSYEQYF	NA	TRBD2	TRBV6-2/TRBV6-3	TRBJ2-7
TGTGCCAGCAGCTCGGTAGCGGGAGGGGACTATGGCTACACCTTC	CASSSVAGGDYGYTF	NA	NA	TRBV5-4	TRBJ1-2
TGTGCCAGTAGTATCAGTCTTGCTGGGGCCAACGTCCTGACTTTC	CASSISLAGANVLTF	NA	NA	TRBV19	TRBJ2-6
TGTGCCAGCAGCCAGGGGACAGGGTTCGAGCAGTACTTC	CASSQGTGFEQYF	NA	TRBD1	TRBV14	TRBJ2-7
TGTGCCAGCAGTTCACTAGCGGCTCAAGAGACCCAGTACTTC	CASSSLAAQETQYF	NA	TRBD2	TRBV6-2/TRBV6-3	TRBJ2-5
TGTGCCAGCAGTTTTCCAGGGGGCGGCACTGAAGCTTTCTTT	CASSFPGGGTEAFF	NA	TRBD1	TRBV6-2/TRBV6-3	TRBJ1-1
TGTGCCTGGAGTGTACGGGGGACAGGGAAATATGGCTACACCTTC	CAWSVRGTGKYGYTF	NA	TRBD1	TRBV30	TRBJ1-2
TGTGCCAGCAGCCAGGAGGGGGCGGGGACCGGGGAGCTGTTTTTT	CASSQEGAGTGELFF	medium-sized	NA	TRBV13	TRBJ2-2
TGTGCCAGCAGTTTATTCTTGACTAGCGGAGGTCCACTTAGCACAGATACGCAGTATTTT	CASSLFLTSGGPLSTDTQYF	NA	TRBD2	TRBV28	TRBJ2-3
TGCGCCAGCAGCCAAATGGCGGGGGGGAGGGATGAGCAGTTCTTC	CASSQMAGGRDEQFF	NA	TRBD2	TRBV4-3	TRBJ2-1
TGTGCCAGCAGCCCCGGGACTTCAACTAATGAAAAACTGTTTTTT	CASSPGTSTNEKLFF	NA	NA	TRBV7-2	TRBJ1-4
TGTGCCAGCAGCGTAGGGGGACAGGGGGCCTACGAGCAGTACTTC	CASSVGGQGAYEQYF	NA	TRBD1	TRBV9	TRBJ2-7
TGTGCCAGCAGAACGGGTCAGAACACTGAAGCTTTCTTT	CASRTGQNTEAFF	NA	NA	TRBV3-1/TRBV3-2	TRBJ1-1
TGCGCCAGCAGTGAGTCGGGGGGTTTTACTAACTATGGCTACACCTTC	CASSESGGFTNYGYTF	NA	NA	TRBV10-2	TRBJ1-2
TGTGCCAGCAGCTCGACCTTGAGGGCTTATAGCAATCAGCCCCAGCATTTT	CASSSTLRAYSNQPQHF	NA	NA	TRBV7-8	TRBJ1-5
TGTGCCAGCAGTTTAGAACTAGCCAATGAGCAGTTCTTC	CASSLELANEQFF	NA	NA	TRBV12-3/TRBV12-4	TRBJ2-1
TGTGCCATCAGTGAGTTAGCACCAGGGGTAACCAAAAACATTCAGTACTTC	CAISELAPGVTKNIQYF	NA	NA	TRBV10-3	TRBJ2-4
TGCGCCAGCAGTAACGGAGCGGGGTTCGAGACCCAGTACTTC	CASSNGAGFETQYF	NA	TRBD2	TRBV5-1	TRBJ2-5
TGTGCCAGTAATGAGGGAAAGAACACTGAAGCTTTCTTT	CASNEGKNTEAFF	NA	NA	TRBV19	TRBJ1-1
TGTGCCAGCAGTGGATGGACAGAATTTTACACTGAAGCTTTCTTT	CASSGWTEFYTEAFF	NA	NA	TRBV25-1	TRBJ1-1
TGTGCTAGTGGTTTGGTAACAGGCCCGAGTGCTGAAGCTTTCTTT	CASGLVTGPSAEAFF	NA	NA	TRBV12-5	TRBJ1-1
TGTGCCAGCAGCTCTGAGGTATTGAACACCATATATTTT	CASSSEVLNTIYF	NA	NA	TRBV11-2	TRBJ1-3
TGTGCCAGCAGTTCGATCTGGGCAGGTGAAGCTTTCTTT	CASSSIWAGEAFF	NA	NA	TRBV6-2/TRBV6-3	TRBJ1-1
TGTGCCAGCAGTGATACCCCAGGTAGTTGGGATGGCTACACCTTC	CASSDTPGSWDGYTF	NA	NA	TRBV6-1	TRBJ1-2
TGTGCCAGCAGCTCCGGGACAGGGGGCACCTACGAGCAGTACTTC	CASSSGTGGTYEQYF	once	TRBD1	TRBV7-6	TRBJ2-7
TGTGCCATCAGTGAGTCGAATCTTCTCGGCGAGCAGTACTTC	CAISESNLLGEQYF	NA	NA	TRBV10-3	TRBJ2-7
TGTGCCAGCAGCCCCCTACCGGATGGGGGGAGGGCCTACAATGAGCAGTTCTTC	CASSPLPDGGRAYNEQFF	NA	TRBD2	TRBV9	TRBJ2-1
TGTGCCAGCAGCTTACAGGGGGCGCAAACGGCCCAGCATTTT	CASSLQGAQTAQHF	NA	TRBD1	TRBV7-2	TRBJ1-5
TGCGCCAGCAGCCAAAAGGGCGGGGGCCCTACCGCGAACACCGGGGAGCTGTTTTTT	CASSQKGGGPTANTGELFF	NA	NA	TRBV4-1	TRBJ2-2
TGTGCCAGCAGCCCGAGTCGCGGGGGCGGAGGGGAGACCCAGTACTTC	CASSPSRGGGGETQYF	NA	NA	TRBV7-3	TRBJ2-5
TGTGCCAGCAGGGGACAGGGTCTACAAGAGACCCAGTACTTC	CASRGQGLQETQYF	NA	TRBD1	TRBV2	TRBJ2-5
TGTGCCACCAGCAGAGATCCGGGACAGGGTGTCCGAAAACTGTTTTTT	CATSRDPGQGVRKLFF	NA	TRBD1	TRBV15	TRBJ1-4
TGTGCCACCAGTGACGTCGGAGGCAATCAGCCCCAGCATTTT	CATSDVGGNQPQHF	NA	NA	TRBV24-1	TRBJ1-5
TGTGCCAGCAGCGTAAACAGCTACTCCTACGAGCAGTACTTC	CASSVNSYSYEQYF	NA	NA	TRBV9	TRBJ2-7
TGTGCCAGTAGTATAGCCGACAGGGTGGATACGCAGTATTTT	CASSIADRVDTQYF	NA	TRBD1	TRBV19	TRBJ2-3
TGTGCCAGCAGCCAGGGGATTGGCTACACCTTC	CASSQGIGYTF	NA	NA	TRBV12-3/TRBV12-4	TRBJ1-2
TGTGCCAGCAGCTCCCGGTCCCAAGAGACCCAGTACTTC	CASSSRSQETQYF	NA	NA	TRBV7-9	TRBJ2-5
TGCGCCAGCAGCTCGAGGCCATTAGAGGACACTGAAGCTTTCTTT	CASSSRPLEDTEAFF	few	NA	TRBV4-1	TRBJ1-1
TGTGCCAGCAGTGAAACAGGGACAGGGGTTTACAATGAGCAGTTCTTC	CASSETGTGVYNEQFF	NA	TRBD1	TRBV6-1	TRBJ2-1
TGTGCCACTTCTGGGGGCGAGGGCTATGGCTACACCTTC	CATSGGEGYGYTF	NA	NA	TRBV10-3	TRBJ1-2
TGTGCCAGCAGTTCCTTTGGGGGGTCGAACACTGAAGCTTTCTTT	CASSSFGGSNTEAFF	NA	NA	TRBV6-1	TRBJ1-1
TGTGCCAGCAGCGCACCCGGGACAGGGGTTGGCGAGCAGTACTTC	CASSAPGTGVGEQYF	NA	TRBD1	TRBV9	TRBJ2-7
TGCGCCAGCAGTGAGTCACAGATTCAGTACTTC	CASSESQIQYF	once	NA	TRBV10-2	TRBJ2-4
TGTGCCTCTCGACTAGCGGGGGCCGATACGCAGTATTTT	CASRLAGADTQYF	once	TRBD2	TRBV30	TRBJ2-3
TGTGCCAGCAGGGGCCTTCAGGGTGAGACTGAAGCTTTCTTT	CASRGLQGETEAFF	NA	NA	TRBV2	TRBJ1-1
TGTGCCAGCAGCCTCGGGAGCGGGGGGGCGGGAGATACGCAGTATTTT	CASSLGSGGAGDTQYF	NA	TRBD2	TRBV7-8	TRBJ2-3
TGTGCCAGCAGTCCCTCCGGACAGGGGGCATCAGATACGCAGTATTTT	CASSPSGQGASDTQYF	NA	TRBD1	TRBV28	TRBJ2-3
TGTGCCAGCAGCTTACTGACTACTAGTCACACTGAAGCTTTCTTT	CASSLLTTSHTEAFF	once	NA	TRBV11-2	TRBJ1-1
TGTGCCACCAGACCCCAGGGGAATCTCTATGGCTACACCTTC	CATRPQGNLYGYTF	once	NA	TRBV15	TRBJ1-2
TGTGCCAGCAGTTTATCCGCGGGACAGGTCATATATTTT	CASSLSAGQVIYF	NA	TRBD1	TRBV12-3/TRBV12-4	TRBJ1-3
TGTGCCAGTCTTAAGACAGGGGGTTATGGCTACACCTTC	CASLKTGGYGYTF	once	TRBD1	TRBV19	TRBJ1-2
TGCGCCAGCAGTGACGGCGTAGGGGGTTCACCCCTCCACTTT	CASSDGVGGSPLHF	NA	NA	TRBV10-1	TRBJ1-6
TGTGCCAGCAGCTTGGGCGGGACAGGGGGCGGAATTAACATTCAGTACTTC	CASSLGGTGGGINIQYF	NA	TRBD1	TRBV5-4	TRBJ2-4
TGTGCCAGCAGTCGGACAGGGAACTACGAGCAGTACTTC	CASSRTGNYEQYF	NA	TRBD1	TRBV2	TRBJ2-7
TGCGCCAGCAGCTTGTTACAGACTGGGGCCAACGTCCTGACTTTC	CASSLLQTGANVLTF	NA	NA	TRBV5-1	TRBJ2-6